This T cell receptor (beta chain) was sequenced during a study of blood T cell repertoires in COVID-19. Turning to the study itself: PBMCs, B-cell-depleted T cells, or T cells were the source of the cDNA or gDNA that made up the material.

Individuals drawn from around 25 US areas were about 18 to 100 years old. Those designated as exposed participants met a COVID-19 case within 2 weeks before study entry. The CDR3 spans 14 residues. Looked up from germline, CDR1 is SGHNT and CDR2 is YYREEE (reference sequence). V was trimmed by 0 bases and J by 8 bases, leaving 9 bases between them. In the original workflow: Nucleated cell number was recorded as an estimate derived from reference gene primer amplification. The assay was immunoSEQ multiplex PCR, and TCRdb's table has in-frame clones only and misses some. The V and J calls and the clone size are those of that table, but D and trimming were determined from the DNA. Of 200,000 to 250,000 clones listed, 85% to 90% are singletons.

The sequencing input was PBMCs or T cells enriched from blood (not recorded which). This TCR was recovered from a man aged 25-45 years who had been exposed to COVID-19. The chain recombines TRBV5-4 with TRBJ1-6, with D unclear. CDR3 bases: TGTGCCAGCAGCTTGGAGACTTCGGATTCACCCCTCCACTTT. Protein: CASSLETSDSPLHF.